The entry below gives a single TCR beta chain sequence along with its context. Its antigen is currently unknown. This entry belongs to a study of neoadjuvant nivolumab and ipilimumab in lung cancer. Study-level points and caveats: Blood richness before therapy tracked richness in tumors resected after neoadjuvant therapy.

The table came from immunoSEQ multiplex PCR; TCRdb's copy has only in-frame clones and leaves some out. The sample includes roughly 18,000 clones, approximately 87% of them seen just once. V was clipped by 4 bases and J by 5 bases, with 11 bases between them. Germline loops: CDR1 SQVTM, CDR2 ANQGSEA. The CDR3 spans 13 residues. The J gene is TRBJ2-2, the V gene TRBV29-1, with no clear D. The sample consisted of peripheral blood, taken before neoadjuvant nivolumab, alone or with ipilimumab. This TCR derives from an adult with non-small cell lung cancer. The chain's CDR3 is CSVGLGWTGELFF. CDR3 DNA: TGCAGCGTTGGGTTGGGGTGGACCGGGGAGCTGTTTTTT.